The sequence of this T cell receptor beta chain was determined in a study of T cell repertoires in cytomegalovirus infection. General study findings and limits: HLA-C-restricted, CMV-specific TCR beta clonotypes were dominant ex vivo.

To note about this clonotype: Its antigen is still unknown.

In TCRdb, the reads were re-called with MiXCR into one record per CDR3 protein. The data hold about 400,000 distinct CDR3 sequences, with about 35% observed a single time. This specimen consisted of cultured PBMCs, obtained from culture after CMV antigen stimulation. The source is a human donor in good health (CMV status not recorded). Some clones in this sample may be carry-over from other donors' samples.

The DNA of the CDR3 is TGTGCCAGCAGTTTTGGGGGATATGTCACTGAAGCTTTCTTT. Amino acid sequence: CASSFGGYVTEAFF. The rearrangement uses TRBV27 and TRBJ1-1; weak D call: TRBD1 (5 bases). The CDR3 extends over 14 amino acids. Trimming cost V 3 bases and J 4 bases, with 12 bases left between them. Germline CDR1 and CDR2: MNHEY and SMNVEV (reference sequence).